The clone carrying this TCR beta chain has only a few counts. As yet, its antigen is unknown. Trimming shortened V by 3 bases and J by 0 bases, and 3 bases separated the two germline ends. The CDR3 runs 14 residues. In germline, CDR1 is KGHSH, CDR2 LQKENI. This sample was included in a study of identical twins. Each donor (without exception) was a healthy Caucasian. Study-wide findings and caveats: Less excess twin sharing appeared in beta out-of-frame sequences.

Each CDR3 protein gets one entry after TCRdb re-called the 5' RACE reads with MiXCR. The sample has 500,000 to 650,000 distinct CDR3 sequences, under 25% seen once. These data also featured in a second study, about yellow fever vaccine responses in identical twins. As reported in that work: Reportedly, the response of twins' T cells to the vaccine seemed partly convergent, partly personalized.

The sequencing input was CD4+ T cells sorted from blood. The receptor was derived from a woman aged 18-35 years in good health. The V call is TRBV18, the J call TRBJ2-6; the D is unclear. The CDR3 region is CASSPDSGANVLTF. The CDR3 bases are TGTGCCAGCTCACCGGACTCTGGGGCCAACGTCCTGACTTTC.